This is a list of T cell receptor beta chains from one sample in a study of shared clonotypes between healthy human individuals. Sequencing used immunoSEQ multiplex PCR; TCRdb keeps in-frame clones, though not all of them. Of approximately 2.4 million clones in the sample, about 94% were seen once. Specimen: naive CD4+ T cells sorted from blood. The receptors derive from a young man in good health. CDR3s include the opening cysteine and the closing phenylalanine or tryptophan. The order of the fields is V gene, D gene, J gene, CDR3 protein. D genes are given only for firm matches.

V: TRBV4-3
D: -
J: TRBJ2-3
CDR3: CASSRGSTPSTDTQYF

V: TRBV25-1
D: -
J: TRBJ1-1
CDR3: CASSESGAGPGAGAFF

V: TRBV7-2
D: -
J: TRBJ2-7
CDR3: CASSSRSNGGEQYF

V: TRBV10-3
D: -
J: TRBJ2-5
CDR3: CATGGNQETQYF

V: TRBV6-5
D: -
J: TRBJ1-5
CDR3: CASSLSRNGNQPQHF

V: TRBV4-3
D: -
J: TRBJ2-7
CDR3: CASSLNWGTEQYF

V: TRBV29-1
D: TRBD1
J: TRBJ1-1
CDR3: CSVEGRGIVGNTEAFF

V: TRBV11-2
D: -
J: TRBJ2-2
CDR3: CASSPFRGQFAGELFF

V: TRBV9
D: -
J: TRBJ2-1
CDR3: CASSPQLAVEQFF

V: TRBV20-1
D: -
J: TRBJ1-1
CDR3: CSARQYTEAFF

V: TRBV13
D: -
J: TRBJ2-7
CDR3: CASSLSSGASYEQYF